The 10 T cell receptor beta chains below come from one sample, sequenced in a study of molecular identifiers for immune sequencing clone quantification. TCRdb redid the calling of the PCR reads with MiXCR, one entry per CDR3 protein. The sample yields roughly 90,000 distinct CDR3 sequences, over 15% seen once. Source material: naive CD8+ T cells from blood, with Jurkat cell RNA spiked in. The subset denotes: FACS-sorted CD8+CD4-CCR7+CD45RA+ naive T cells. Source of these receptors: a human donor in good health. Some libraries in this study had Jurkat cell RNA spiked in.

This clonotype was recorded at least ten times. The chain uses TRBV4-3 and TRBJ1-6; possibly TRBD1 for D (5 bases). The CDR3 has 13 amino acids. Trimming removed 1 base from V and 9 bases from J, with 7 bases in between. Germline V gene data show CDR1 as LGHNA and CDR2 as YSLEER. Here the CDR3 DNA reads TGCGCCAGCAGCCAAGTGGGGGTTTCACCCCTCCACTTT. This encodes CASSQVGVSPLHF.

This clonotype was recorded many times. This chain joins TRBV19 and TRBJ1-1, with 7 positions matching TRBD1. V lost 3 bases to trimming and J lost 1 base; unmatched junction nucleotides: 2. CDR1 is LNHDA and CDR2 is SQIVND in the germline V gene (reference sequence). The CDR3 covers 14 residues. CDR3 residues: CASSIYRGNTEAFF. The CDR3 DNA reads as TGTGCCAGTAGTATCTACAGGGGGAACACTGAAGCTTTCTTT.

This clonotype was picked up many times. The chain combines TRBV7-2 with TRBJ2-1; 8 bases fit TRBD2. The CDR3 has 16 amino acids. V lost 5 bases, J lost 9 bases, and 15 bases stayed unmatched. Germline CDR1 reads SGHTA; CDR2 reads FQGNSA. CDR3 bases: TGTGCCAGCAGCACCCCAGCGGGGGCCCTAGCTGTTGAGCAGTTCTTC. Its translation: CASSTPAGALAVEQFF.

This clonotype was seen a few times. One base away lies a much larger clone, so this may be a sequencing read error. The rearrangement links TRBV4-3 to TRBJ2-4; D may be TRBD2 (5 bases). Germline-derived CDR1 and CDR2 are LGHNA and YSLEER. This CDR3 spans 16 amino acids. As DNA, the CDR3 is TGCGCCAGCAGCTCGTCTGAGGGTGTAGCCAAAAACACTCAGTACTTC. Translating it yields CASSSSEGVAKNTQYF.

On this clonotype: This may be a read error, as it is one base from a much larger clone. V gene TRBV19 combines with J gene TRBJ2-2; no clear D. CDR3 length: 12 residues. The germline V gene encodes CDR1 LNHDA and CDR2 SQIVND (reference sequence). CDR3 residues: CASLANAGELFF. The CDR3 nucleotides read TGTGCCAGTTTGGCGAACGCCGGGGAGCTGTTTTTT. The full variable domain, in which reference TRBV19 and TRBJ2-2 provide the parts outside the CDR3, is DGGITQSPKYLFRKEGQNVTLSCEQNLNHDAMYWYRQDPGQGLRLIYYSQIVNDFQKGDIAEGYSVSREKKESFPLTVTSAQKNPTAFYLCASLANAGELFFGEGSRLTVL.

This clonotype was detected once. A much larger clone differs by one base, so this may be a read error. The chain recombines TRBV28 with TRBJ1-1; D ambiguous. The CDR3 spans 13 residues. The germline CDR1 and CDR2 sequences are MDHEN and SYDVKM. This chain's CDR3 is CASNNRRNTEASF. For the CDR3, the DNA is TGTGCCAGCAATAATCGAAGGAACACTGAAGCTTCCTTT.

This clonotype was counted ten times or more. V gene TRBV20-1 combines with J gene TRBJ1-1; 9 bases are shared with TRBD1. Germline values: CDR1 DFQATT, CDR2 SNEGSKA (reference sequence). Losses at the gene ends were 7 bases for V and 3 bases for J; bases not matched to a gene: 6. CDR3 length: 13 amino acids. The CDR3 spells CSVRTGVHTEAFF. The CDR3, as DNA: TGCAGTGTAAGGACAGGGGTTCACACTGAAGCTTTCTTT.

This clonotype was observed at least ten times. The chain links TRBV20-1 to TRBJ1-2, with D uncertain. Germline V lookup: CDR1 DFQATT, CDR2 SNEGSKA (reference sequence). The CDR3 covers 13 residues. V lost 0 bases to trimming and J lost 1 base, with 6 bases between them. CDR3 DNA: TGCAGTGCTAGAGATCTGGATAACTATGGCTACACCTTC. This encodes CSARDLDNYGYTF.

This clonotype was seen ten or more times. J is TRBJ2-2 and V is TRBV9; a weak D match, TRBD2 (6 bases). The V gene's germline CDR1 is SGDLS and CDR2 YYNGEE. The CDR3 runs 18 residues. Trimming removed 2 bases at V and 3 bases at J, with 20 bases between. The CDR3 DNA sequence: TGTGCCAGCAGCGTGAGCCCCGAGGGTAGCGGTGACACCGGGGAGCTGTTTTTT. Amino acids: CASSVSPEGSGDTGELFF.

This clonotype was picked up many times. The chain links TRBV6-5 to TRBJ2-7; 12 bases align to TRBD2. The CDR3 totals 16 residues. Germline lookup yields CDR1 MNHEY and CDR2 SVGAGI. The junction had 8 bases not matched to a gene; V was cut back by 5 bases and J by 3 bases. Written as DNA, the CDR3 is TGTGCCAGCAGTCCCTCTAGCGGGAGGGCGGTCTACGAGCAGTACTTC. As protein: CASSPSSGRAVYEQYF.